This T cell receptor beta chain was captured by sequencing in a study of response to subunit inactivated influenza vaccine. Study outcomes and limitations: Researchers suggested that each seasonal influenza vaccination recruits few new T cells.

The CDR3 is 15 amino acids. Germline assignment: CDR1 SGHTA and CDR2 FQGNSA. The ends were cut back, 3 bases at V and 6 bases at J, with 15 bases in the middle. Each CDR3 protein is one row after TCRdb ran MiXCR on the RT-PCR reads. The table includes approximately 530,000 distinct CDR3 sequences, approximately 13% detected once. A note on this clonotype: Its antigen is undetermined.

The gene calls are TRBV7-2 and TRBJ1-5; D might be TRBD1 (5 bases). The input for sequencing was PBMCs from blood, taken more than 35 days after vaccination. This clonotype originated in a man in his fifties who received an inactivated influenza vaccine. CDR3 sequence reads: CASSFRSRGSQPQHF. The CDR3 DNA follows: TGTGCCAGCAGCTTTAGATCGAGGGGTAGTCAGCCCCAGCATTTT.